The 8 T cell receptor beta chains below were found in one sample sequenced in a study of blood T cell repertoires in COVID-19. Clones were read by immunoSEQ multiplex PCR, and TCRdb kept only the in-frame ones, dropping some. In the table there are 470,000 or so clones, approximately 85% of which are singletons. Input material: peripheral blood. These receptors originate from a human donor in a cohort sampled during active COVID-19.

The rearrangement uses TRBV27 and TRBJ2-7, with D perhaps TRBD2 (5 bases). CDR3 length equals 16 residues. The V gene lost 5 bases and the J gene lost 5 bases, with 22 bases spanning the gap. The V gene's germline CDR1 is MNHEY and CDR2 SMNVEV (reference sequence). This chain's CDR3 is CASSPASIRDYHEQYF. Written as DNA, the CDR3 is TGTGCCAGCAGTCCCGCCTCGATCAGAGACTACCACGAGCAGTACTTC.

The CDR3 here is CASSPTGGLRYEQYF. As DNA, the CDR3 is TGTGCCAGCAGTCCGACCGGGGGACTCCGCTACGAGCAGTACTTC. The J gene is TRBJ2-7, the V gene TRBV27, with a tentative D call TRBD2 (6 bases). V was cut by 5 bases and J by 3 bases, with 17 bases left in between. CDR1 MNHEY and CDR2 SMNVEV come from the germline V gene (reference sequence). The CDR3 runs to 15 residues.

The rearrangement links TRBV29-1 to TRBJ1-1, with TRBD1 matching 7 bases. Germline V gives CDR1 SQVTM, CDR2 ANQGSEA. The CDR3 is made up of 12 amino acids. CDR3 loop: CSVLHRGTEAFF. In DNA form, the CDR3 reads TGCAGTGTTCTACACAGGGGCACTGAAGCTTTCTTT.

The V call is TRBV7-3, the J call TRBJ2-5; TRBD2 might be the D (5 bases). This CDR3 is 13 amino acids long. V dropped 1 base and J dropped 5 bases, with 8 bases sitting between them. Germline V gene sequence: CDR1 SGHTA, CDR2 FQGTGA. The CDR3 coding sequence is TGTGCCAGCAGCTTAAGTCTAGCTGAGACCCAGTACTTC. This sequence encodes CASSLSLAETQYF. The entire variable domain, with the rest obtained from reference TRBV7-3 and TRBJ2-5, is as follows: GAGVSQTPSNKVTEKGKYVELRCDPISGHTALYWYRQSLGQGPEFLIYFQGTGAADDSGLPNDRFFAVRPEGSVSTLKIQRTERGDSAVYLCASSLSLAETQYFGPGTRLLVL.

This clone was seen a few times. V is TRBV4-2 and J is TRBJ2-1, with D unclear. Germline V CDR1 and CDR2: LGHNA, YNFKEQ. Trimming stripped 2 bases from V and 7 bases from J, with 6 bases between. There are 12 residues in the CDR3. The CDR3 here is CASSQRDNEQFF. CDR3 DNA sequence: TGTGCCAGCAGCCAACGAGATAATGAGCAGTTCTTC.

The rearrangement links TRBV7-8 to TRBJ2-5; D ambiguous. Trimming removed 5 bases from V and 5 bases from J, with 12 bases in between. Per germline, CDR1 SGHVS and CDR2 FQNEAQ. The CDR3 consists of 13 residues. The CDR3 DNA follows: TGTGCCAGCAGCCCATCGGCGCGGGAGACCCAGTACTTC. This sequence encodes CASSPSARETQYF.

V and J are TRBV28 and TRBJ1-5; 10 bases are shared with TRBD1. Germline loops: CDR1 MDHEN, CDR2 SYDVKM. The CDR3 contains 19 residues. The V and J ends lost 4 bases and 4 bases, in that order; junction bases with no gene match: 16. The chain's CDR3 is CASSSSNYPPGQGNQPQHF. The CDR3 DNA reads TGTGCCAGCAGTTCAAGCAACTACCCCCCGGGACAGGGGAATCAGCCCCAGCATTTT.

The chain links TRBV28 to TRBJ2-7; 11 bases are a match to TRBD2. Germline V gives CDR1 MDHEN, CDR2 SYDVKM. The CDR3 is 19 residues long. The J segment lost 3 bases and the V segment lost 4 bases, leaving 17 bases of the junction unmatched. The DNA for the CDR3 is TGTGCCAGCAGTTCGCTTATCCCTAGTAGGGGGACTAGCGGCTACGAGCAGTACTTC. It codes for CASSSLIPSRGTSGYEQYF. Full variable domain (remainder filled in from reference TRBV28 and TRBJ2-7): DVKVTQSSRYLVKRTGEKVFLECVQDMDHENMFWYRQDPGLGLRLIYFSYDVKMKEKGDIPEGYSVSREKKERFSLILESASTNQTSMYLCASSSLIPSRGTSGYEQYFGPGTRLTVT.